These 9 T cell receptor beta chains were all obtained from the same sample, sequenced in a study of blood T cell repertoires in COVID-19. Only in-frame clones appear in the TCRdb table, and some are missing; sequencing was by immunoSEQ multiplex PCR. There are 200,000 to 300,000 clones in the sample; less than 90% occur only once, and roughly 3.9% lies in the top ten. The sample comprised peripheral blood. These receptors came from a man aged 55 to 69 who had recovered from COVID-19.

This sequence joins TRBV6-6 and TRBJ1-4; 7 bases map to TRBD1. The V gene end was trimmed by 6 bases and the J gene end by 5 bases; junction bases not matched to a gene: 9. Germline V gene sequence: CDR1 MNHNY, CDR2 SVGAGI (reference sequence). The CDR3 has 15 residues. Written as DNA, the CDR3 is TGTGCCAGCAGATCGCCGGGACAGCAAAATGAAAAACTGTTTTTT. Amino acids: CASRSPGQQNEKLFF.

The chain recombines TRBV10-1 with TRBJ2-4; the D is unclear. Trimming cost V 11 bases and J 9 bases, with 14 bases left between them. Germline values: CDR1 WNHNN, CDR2 SYGVQD (reference sequence). CDR3 size: 11 residues. Written as DNA, the CDR3 is TGCGCCGAAAGTCCAATGCGCATTCAGTACTTC. Encoded protein: CAESPMRIQYF.

This chain's CDR3 is CASSEFRDRGGEKLFF. For the CDR3, the DNA is TGTGCCAGCAGTGAGTTTAGGGACAGGGGTGGCGAAAAACTGTTTTTT. The chain carries TRBV6-1 and TRBJ1-4; 10 bases are a match to TRBD1. The CDR3 extends over 16 amino acids. V was pared by 3 bases and J by 8 bases, with 9 bases of the junction left unmatched. CDR1 and CDR2 from the germline V gene are MNHNS and SASEGT.

The V gene is TRBV6-2 or TRBV6-3, the J gene TRBJ1-1; 11 positions agree with TRBD1. The germline CDR1 and CDR2 sequences are MNHEY and SVGEGT. The CDR3 sequence is 15 residues long. Trimming took 4 bases from V and 5 from J; bases not matched to a gene: 6. The CDR3 sequence is CASSFSGTGGTEAFF. As DNA, the CDR3 is TGTGCCAGCAGTTTTTCCGGGACAGGGGGAACTGAAGCTTTCTTT.

The chain combines TRBV15 with TRBJ2-2; TRBD2 aligns across 15 bases. This CDR3 has 19 amino acids. With 4 bases clipped from V and 4 bases from J, the junction kept 10 bases outside the gene matches. Germline V gene lookup returns CDR1 LNHNV and CDR2 YYDKDF (reference sequence). CDR3 DNA sequence: TGTGCCACCAGCAAAGAAGGACTAGCGGGGGGGCCAGCCACCGGGGAGCTGTTTTTT. It translates to CATSKEGLAGGPATGELFF.

The chain links TRBV5-5 to TRBJ2-1; D unclear. This CDR3 is 14 amino acids long. The V end was cut by 1 base, the J end by 4 bases, with 9 bases between. CDR1 is SGHKS, CDR2 YYEKEE, per germline (reference sequence). Here the CDR3 DNA reads TGTGCCAGCAGCTTGAGTACACAATACAATGAGCAGTTCTTC. Amino acids: CASSLSTQYNEQFF. The variable domain in full, completed from reference TRBV5-5 and TRBJ2-1, reads DAGVTQSPTHLIKTRGQQVTLRCSPISGHKSVSWYQQVLGQGPQFIFQYYEKEERGRGNFPDRFSARQFPNYSSELNVNALLLGDSALYLCASSLSTQYNEQFFGPGTRLTVL.

The chain is built from TRBV29-1 and TRBJ2-6; 7 nucleotides match TRBD2. There are 14 residues in the CDR3. Per germline, CDR1 SQVTM and CDR2 ANQGSEA. V lost 4 bases, J lost 0 bases, and 0 bases stayed unmatched. The CDR3 loop is CSVGGGSGANVLTF. The CDR3 DNA is TGCAGCGTTGGGGGGGGCTCTGGGGCCAACGTCCTGACTTTC.

The chain employs TRBV5-1 and TRBJ1-4; no reliable D call. V was shortened by 0 bases and J by 3 bases, with 9 bases between the two germline ends. The V gene's germline CDR1 is SGHRS and CDR2 YFSETQ. The CDR3 runs 15 residues. The CDR3 sequence: CASSLGTAANEKLFF. Written as DNA, the CDR3 is TGCGCCAGCAGCTTGGGTACGGCGGCTAATGAAAAACTGTTTTTT.

This rearrangement joins TRBV6-5 to TRBJ2-2; a weak D match, TRBD2 (6 bases). CDR3 size: 16 residues. V lost 4 bases to trimming and J lost 3 bases, with 15 bases between them. Germline CDR1 and CDR2: MNHEY and SVGAGI. The CDR3 region is CASSFPLGGDTGELFF. The DNA of the CDR3 is TGTGCCAGCAGTTTCCCCTTGGGAGGAGACACCGGGGAGCTGTTTTTT.